The text below deals with one T cell receptor (beta chain). The antigen remains unidentified. Germline assignment: CDR1 SNHLY and CDR2 FYNNEI. The CDR3 runs to 14 residues. J lost 3 bases, V lost 7 bases, and 4 bases had no gene match. This specimen belongs to a study of graft-versus-host responses after intestinal transplantation. Study-level points and caveats: Marrow from the recipient contained GvH clones, some of which had appeared first in ileum or blood. Individuals carrying graft-donor T cell macrochimerism showed high graft-versus-host to host-versus-graft clonal ratios in allografts.

Assay: immunoSEQ multiplex PCR; the TCRdb copy retains only in-frame clones and omits some. The sample records 89,000 or so clones, around 83% being singletons. This receptor was identified in a human donor who received an intestinal transplant. Specimen: unstimulated CD4+ T cells sorted from spleen or lymph node cells, collected before intestinal transplant. The chain has TRBV2 and TRBJ2-7, with 12 bases matching TRBD1. CDR3 residues: CASTGTGGGYEQYF. The CDR3 region has the DNA TGTGCCAGCACCGGGACAGGGGGCGGCTACGAGCAGTACTTC.